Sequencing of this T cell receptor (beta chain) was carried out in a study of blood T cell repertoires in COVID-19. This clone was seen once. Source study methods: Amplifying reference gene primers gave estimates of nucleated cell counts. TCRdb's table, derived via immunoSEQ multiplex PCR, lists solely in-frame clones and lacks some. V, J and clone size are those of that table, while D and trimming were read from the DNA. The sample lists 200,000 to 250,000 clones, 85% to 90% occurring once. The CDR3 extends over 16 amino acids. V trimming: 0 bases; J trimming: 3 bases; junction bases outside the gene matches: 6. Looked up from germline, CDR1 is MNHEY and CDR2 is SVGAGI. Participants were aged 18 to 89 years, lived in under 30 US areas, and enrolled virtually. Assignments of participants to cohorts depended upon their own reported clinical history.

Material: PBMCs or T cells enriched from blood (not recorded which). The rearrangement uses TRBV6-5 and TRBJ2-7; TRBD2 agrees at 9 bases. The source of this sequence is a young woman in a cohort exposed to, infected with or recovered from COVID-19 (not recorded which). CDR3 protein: CASSYSGLAGNYEQYF. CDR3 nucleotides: TGTGCCAGCAGTTACTCGGGGCTAGCGGGGAACTACGAGCAGTACTTC.